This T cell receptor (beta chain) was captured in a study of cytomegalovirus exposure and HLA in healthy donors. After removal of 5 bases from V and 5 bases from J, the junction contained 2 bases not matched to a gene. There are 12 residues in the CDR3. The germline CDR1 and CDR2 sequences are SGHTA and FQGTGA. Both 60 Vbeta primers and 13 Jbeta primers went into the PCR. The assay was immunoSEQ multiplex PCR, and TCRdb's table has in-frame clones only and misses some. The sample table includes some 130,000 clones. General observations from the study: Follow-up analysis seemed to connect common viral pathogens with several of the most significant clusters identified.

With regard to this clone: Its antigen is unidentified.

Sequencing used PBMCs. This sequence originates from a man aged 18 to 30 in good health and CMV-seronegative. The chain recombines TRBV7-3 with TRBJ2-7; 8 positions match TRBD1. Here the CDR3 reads CASSTGGNEQYF. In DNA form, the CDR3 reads TGTGCCAGCAGCACAGGGGGGAACGAGCAGTACTTC.